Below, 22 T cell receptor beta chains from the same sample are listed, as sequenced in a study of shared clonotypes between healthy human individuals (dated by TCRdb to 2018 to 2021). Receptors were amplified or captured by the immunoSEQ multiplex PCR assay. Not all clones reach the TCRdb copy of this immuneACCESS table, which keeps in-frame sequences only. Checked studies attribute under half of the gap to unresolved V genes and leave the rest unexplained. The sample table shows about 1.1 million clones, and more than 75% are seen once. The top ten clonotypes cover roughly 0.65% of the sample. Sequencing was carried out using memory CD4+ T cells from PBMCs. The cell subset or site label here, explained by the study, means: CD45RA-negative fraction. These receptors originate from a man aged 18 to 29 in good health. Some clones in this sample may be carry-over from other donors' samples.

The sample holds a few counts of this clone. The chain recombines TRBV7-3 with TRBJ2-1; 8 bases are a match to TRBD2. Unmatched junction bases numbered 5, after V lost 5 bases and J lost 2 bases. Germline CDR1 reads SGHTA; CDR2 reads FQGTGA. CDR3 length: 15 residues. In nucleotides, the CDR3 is TGTGCCAGCAGCCCCAGACTAGCGACCTACAATGAGCAGTTCTTC. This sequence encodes CASSPRLATYNEQFF.

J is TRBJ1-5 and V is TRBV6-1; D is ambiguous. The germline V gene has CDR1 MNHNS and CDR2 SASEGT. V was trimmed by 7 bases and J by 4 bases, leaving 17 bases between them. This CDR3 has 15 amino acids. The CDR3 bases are TGTGCCAGCAACGGCGGCAAACTAGGTAATCAGCCCCAGCATTTT. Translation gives CASNGGKLGNQPQHF.

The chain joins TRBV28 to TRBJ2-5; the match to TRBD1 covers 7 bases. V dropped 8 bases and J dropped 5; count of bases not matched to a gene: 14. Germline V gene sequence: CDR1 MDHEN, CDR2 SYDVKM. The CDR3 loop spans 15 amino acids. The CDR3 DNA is TGTGCCAGCTCCCTTCCCGGACAGGCCCGTGAGACCCAGTACTTC. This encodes CASSLPGQARETQYF.

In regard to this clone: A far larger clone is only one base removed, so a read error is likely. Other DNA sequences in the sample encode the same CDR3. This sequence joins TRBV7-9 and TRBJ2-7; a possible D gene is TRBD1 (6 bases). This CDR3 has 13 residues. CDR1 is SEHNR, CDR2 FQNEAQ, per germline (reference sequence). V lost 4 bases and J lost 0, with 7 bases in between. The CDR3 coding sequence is TGTGCCAGCAGCTCGGACAGCTCCTACGAGCAGTACTTC. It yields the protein CASSSDSSYEQYF.

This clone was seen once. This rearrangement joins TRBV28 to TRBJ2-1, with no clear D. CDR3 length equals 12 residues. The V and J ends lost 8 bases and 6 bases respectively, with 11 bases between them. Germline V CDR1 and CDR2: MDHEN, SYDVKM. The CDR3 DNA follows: TGTGCCAGCTTAGGGTTGAGCAATGAGCAGTTCTTC. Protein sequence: CASLGLSNEQFF.

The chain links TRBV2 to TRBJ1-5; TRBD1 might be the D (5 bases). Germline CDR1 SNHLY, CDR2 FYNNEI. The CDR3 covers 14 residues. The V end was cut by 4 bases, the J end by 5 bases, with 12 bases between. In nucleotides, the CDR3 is TGTGCCAGCAGTGGCGGCAGGGTGGATCAGCCCCAGCATTTT. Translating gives CASSGGRVDQPQHF.

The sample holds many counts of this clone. CDR3 region: CASSVDSGQPQHF. CDR3 in DNA: TGTGCCAGCAGCGTAGATTCGGGTCAGCCCCAGCATTTT. The J gene is TRBJ1-5, the V gene TRBV9; no definite D call. CDR3 length: 13 amino acids. V was clipped by 0 bases and J by 6 bases, with 7 bases between them. In germline, CDR1 is SGDLS, CDR2 YYNGEE. Using reference TRBV9 and TRBJ1-5 for the parts outside the CDR3, the full variable domain is DSGVTQTPKHLITATGQRVTLRCSPRSGDLSVYWYQQSLDQGLQFLIQYYNGEERAKGNILERFSAQQFPDLHSELNLSSLELGDSALYFCASSVDSGQPQHFGDGTRLSIL.

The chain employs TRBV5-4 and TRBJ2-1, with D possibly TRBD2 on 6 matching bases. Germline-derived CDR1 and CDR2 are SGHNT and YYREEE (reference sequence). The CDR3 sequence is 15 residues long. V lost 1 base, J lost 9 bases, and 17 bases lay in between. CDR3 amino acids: CASSLSPGRPGEQFF. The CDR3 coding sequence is TGTGCCAGCAGCTTGAGTCCTGGGAGGCCAGGTGAGCAGTTCTTC. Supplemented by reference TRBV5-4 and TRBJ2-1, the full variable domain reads ETGVTQSPTHLIKTRGQQVTLRCSSQSGHNTVSWYQQALGQGPQFIFQYYREEENGRGNFPPRFSGLQFPNYSSELNVNALELDDSALYLCASSLSPGRPGEQFFGPGTRLTVL.

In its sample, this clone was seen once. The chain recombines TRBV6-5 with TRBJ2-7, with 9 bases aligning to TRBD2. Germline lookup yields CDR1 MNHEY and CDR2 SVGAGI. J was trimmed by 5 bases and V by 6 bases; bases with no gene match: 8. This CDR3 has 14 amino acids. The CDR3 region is CASRLAGASHEQYF. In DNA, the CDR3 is TGTGCCAGCAGACTAGCGGGCGCCAGCCACGAGCAGTACTTC.

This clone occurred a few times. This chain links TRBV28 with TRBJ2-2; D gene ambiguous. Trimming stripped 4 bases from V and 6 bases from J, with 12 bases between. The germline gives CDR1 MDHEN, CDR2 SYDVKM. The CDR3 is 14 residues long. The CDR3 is CASSSRLKPGELFF. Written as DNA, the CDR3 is TGTGCCAGCAGTTCCAGGCTGAAACCCGGGGAGCTGTTTTTT.

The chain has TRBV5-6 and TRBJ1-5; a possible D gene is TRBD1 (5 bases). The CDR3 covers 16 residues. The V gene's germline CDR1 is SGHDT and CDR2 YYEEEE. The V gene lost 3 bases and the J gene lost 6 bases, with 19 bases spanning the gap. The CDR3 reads CASSSIRRGGVQPQHF. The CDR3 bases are TGTGCCAGCAGCTCGATCCGCCGTGGAGGGGTTCAGCCCCAGCATTTT.

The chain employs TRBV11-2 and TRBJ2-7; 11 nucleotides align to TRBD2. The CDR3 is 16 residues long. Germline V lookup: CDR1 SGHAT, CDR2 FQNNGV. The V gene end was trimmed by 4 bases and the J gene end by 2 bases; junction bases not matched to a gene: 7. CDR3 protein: CASSSQSTSGAYEQYF. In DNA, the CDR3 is TGTGCCAGCAGCTCACAGTCGACTAGCGGGGCCTACGAGCAGTACTTC.

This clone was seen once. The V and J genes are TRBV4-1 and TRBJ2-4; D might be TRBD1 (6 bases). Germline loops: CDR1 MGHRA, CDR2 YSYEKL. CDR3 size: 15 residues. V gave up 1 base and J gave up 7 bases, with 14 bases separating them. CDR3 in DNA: TGCGCCAGCAGCCAAGTTTTCCAGGGGTGGAACATTCAGTACTTC. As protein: CASSQVFQGWNIQYF.

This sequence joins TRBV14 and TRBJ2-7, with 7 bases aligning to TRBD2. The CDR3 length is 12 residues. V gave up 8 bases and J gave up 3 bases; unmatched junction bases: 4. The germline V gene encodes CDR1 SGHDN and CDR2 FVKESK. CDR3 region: CASGTTHYEQYF. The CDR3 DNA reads TGTGCCAGCGGGACTACCCACTACGAGCAGTACTTC.

The CDR3 protein is CASSLVFTEQYF. As DNA, the CDR3 is TGTGCCAGCAGCTTAGTTTTCACCGAGCAGTACTTC. This chain links TRBV7-2 with TRBJ2-7; D is undetermined. V lost 1 base and J lost 6, with 7 bases in between. The CDR3 runs 12 residues. Looked up from germline, CDR1 is SGHTA and CDR2 is FQGNSA.

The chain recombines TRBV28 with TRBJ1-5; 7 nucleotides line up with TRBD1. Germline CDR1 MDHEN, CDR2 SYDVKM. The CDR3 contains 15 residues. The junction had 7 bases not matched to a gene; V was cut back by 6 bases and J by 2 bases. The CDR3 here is CASSRGLGGNQPQHF. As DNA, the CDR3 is TGTGCCAGCAGCAGGGGGTTAGGAGGCAATCAGCCCCAGCATTTT.

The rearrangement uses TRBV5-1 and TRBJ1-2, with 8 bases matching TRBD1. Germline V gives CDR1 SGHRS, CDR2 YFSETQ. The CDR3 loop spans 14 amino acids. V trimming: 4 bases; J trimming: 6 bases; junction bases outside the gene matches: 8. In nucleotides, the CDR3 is TGCGCCAGCAGCGGGACGACAGGGGAAGATGGCTACACCTTC. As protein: CASSGTTGEDGYTF.

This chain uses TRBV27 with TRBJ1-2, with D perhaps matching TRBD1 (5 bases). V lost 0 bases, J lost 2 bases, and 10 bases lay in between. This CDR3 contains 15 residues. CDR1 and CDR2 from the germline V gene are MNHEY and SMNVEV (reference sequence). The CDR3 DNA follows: TGTGCCAGCAGTTTATCAGGGGTAAAGAACTATGGCTACACCTTC. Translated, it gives CASSLSGVKNYGYTF.

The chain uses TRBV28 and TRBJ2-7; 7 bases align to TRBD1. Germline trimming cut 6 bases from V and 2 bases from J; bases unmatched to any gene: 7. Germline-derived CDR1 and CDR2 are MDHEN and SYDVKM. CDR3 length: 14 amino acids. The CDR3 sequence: CASRPPGQTYEQYF. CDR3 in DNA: TGTGCCAGCAGACCCCCGGGACAGACCTACGAGCAGTACTTC.

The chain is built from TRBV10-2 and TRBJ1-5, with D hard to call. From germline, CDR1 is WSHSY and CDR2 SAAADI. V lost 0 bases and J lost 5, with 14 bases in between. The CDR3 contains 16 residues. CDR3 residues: CASSESRIGEDQPQHF. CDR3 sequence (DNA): TGCGCCAGCAGTGAGTCTCGCATAGGTGAGGATCAGCCCCAGCATTTT.

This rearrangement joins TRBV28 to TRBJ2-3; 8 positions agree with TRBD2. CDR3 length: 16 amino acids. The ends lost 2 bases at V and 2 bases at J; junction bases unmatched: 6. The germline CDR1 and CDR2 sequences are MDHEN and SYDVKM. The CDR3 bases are TGTGCCAGCAGTTTAAGTGTGACTAGCGTCACAGATACGCAGTATTTT. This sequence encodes CASSLSVTSVTDTQYF.

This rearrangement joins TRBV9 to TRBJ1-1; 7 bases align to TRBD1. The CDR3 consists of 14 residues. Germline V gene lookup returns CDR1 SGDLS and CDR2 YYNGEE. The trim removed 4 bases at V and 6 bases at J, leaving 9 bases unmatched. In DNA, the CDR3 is TGTGCCAGCAGCCCACAGGGGCGTATCGCTGAAGCTTTCTTT. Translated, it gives CASSPQGRIAEAFF.